These 20 T cell receptor beta chains were all obtained from the same sample, sequenced in a study of T cell responses to AZD1222 COVID-19 vaccine. Method: immunoSEQ multiplex PCR; TCRdb's copy keeps in-frame clones and lacks some. The table has under 200,000 clones, about 92% seen once. Sequences were derived from peripheral blood, sampled on day 0 of AZD1222 vaccination. The receptors here all came from an adult in good health.

The V gene is TRBV7-9, the J gene TRBJ2-1; D possibly corresponds to TRBD2 (6 bases). The CDR3 has 15 residues. Germline assignment: CDR1 SEHNR and CDR2 FQNEAQ (reference sequence). Trimming stripped 5 bases from V and 7 bases from J, with 18 bases between. The CDR3 spells CASSPDRDSMNEQFF. CDR3 bases: TGTGCCAGCAGCCCGGACCGGGACTCCATGAATGAGCAGTTCTTC.

The V and J genes are TRBV10-3 and TRBJ2-3; D might be TRBD2 (7 bases). The CDR3 length is 18 residues. Trimming pared 0 bases from V and 3 bases from J, leaving 19 bases between. Per the germline V gene, CDR1 is ENHRY and CDR2 is SYGVKD. The CDR3 bases are TGTGCCATCAGTGAGTCGATCGCGGGGGCCCTACCTACAGATACGCAGTATTTT. Its protein product is CAISESIAGALPTDTQYF.

The J gene is TRBJ2-1, the V gene TRBV5-4; 12 positions match TRBD2. V shed 5 bases, J shed 7 bases, and the junction held 7 bases outside the gene matches. This CDR3 has 15 amino acids. The germline gives CDR1 SGHNT, CDR2 YYREEE (reference sequence). This CDR3 reads CASSQGLAGSNEQFF. The CDR3 DNA reads TGTGCCAGCAGTCAAGGACTAGCGGGATCGAATGAGCAGTTCTTC. Complete variable domain (other parts from reference TRBV5-4 and TRBJ2-1): ETGVTQSPTHLIKTRGQQVTLRCSSQSGHNTVSWYQQALGQGPQFIFQYYREEENGRGNFPPRFSGLQFPNYSSELNVNALELDDSALYLCASSQGLAGSNEQFFGPGTRLTVL.

The CDR3 reads CASSSGRVAEAFF. In DNA, the CDR3 is TGTGCCAGCAGTTCGGGGAGGGTTGCTGAAGCTTTCTTT. The rearrangement uses TRBV2 and TRBJ1-1; D gene unclear. V was pared by 5 bases and J by 6 bases, with 13 bases between. The CDR3 has 13 residues. Germline V CDR1 and CDR2: SNHLY, FYNNEI.

This chain joins TRBV14 and TRBJ1-2; D is unclear. The germline V and J ends were trimmed by 1 base and 1 base, with 13 bases remaining between them. The CDR3 loop spans 16 amino acids. Germline V gene sequence: CDR1 SGHDN, CDR2 FVKESK. CDR3 residues: CASSQVPEGINYGYTF. The DNA for the CDR3 is TGTGCCAGCAGCCAAGTGCCCGAGGGAATTAACTATGGCTACACCTTC.

This rearrangement joins TRBV6-5 to TRBJ2-7, with TRBD2 identical over 7 bases. V was pared by 6 bases and J by 0 bases, with 5 bases of the junction left unmatched. The CDR3 length is 14 residues. Per the germline V gene, CDR1 is MNHEY and CDR2 is SVGAGI. CDR3 in amino acids: CASRPSGPSYEQYF. The CDR3 DNA reads as TGTGCCAGCAGACCTAGCGGTCCCTCCTACGAGCAGTACTTC.

The V and J genes are TRBV10-3 and TRBJ2-5; TRBD1 aligns across 12 bases. V shed 5 bases, J shed 1 base, and the junction held 5 bases outside the gene matches. Germline loops: CDR1 ENHRY, CDR2 SYGVKD. This CDR3 is built from 16 residues. This chain's CDR3 is CAISPGQGAFQETQYF. Here the CDR3 DNA reads TGTGCCATCAGTCCGGGACAGGGGGCCTTCCAAGAGACCCAGTACTTC.

As to this clone: In the same sample, other DNA sequences code for this CDR3. V is TRBV18 and J is TRBJ2-5; D gene ambiguous. CDR1 is KGHSH and CDR2 is LQKENI in the germline V gene. CDR3 length: 13 residues. Trimming pared 0 bases from V and 5 bases from J, leaving 7 bases between. The CDR3 DNA reads TGTGCCAGCTCACCACCGGGTCGGGAGACCCAGTACTTC. Residues: CASSPPGRETQYF.

The CDR3 loop reads CASSLNRQGRSPLHF. As DNA, the CDR3 is TGTGCCAGCAGCTTAAACCGACAGGGCCGATCACCCCTCCACTTT. The chain employs TRBV11-2 and TRBJ1-6; 7 bases map to TRBD1. The CDR3 extends over 15 amino acids. V shed 2 bases, J shed 10 bases, and the junction held 8 bases outside the gene matches. CDR1 and CDR2 (germline): SGHAT, FQNNGV.

This chain uses TRBV5-3 with TRBJ2-7, with 7 bases lining up with TRBD2. TRBV5-3 is an ORF; its function is uncertain. V lost 6 bases, J lost 2 bases, and 8 bases stayed unmatched. CDR3 length equals 14 residues. This CDR3 reads CARKGGKNPYEQYF. CDR3 DNA sequence: TGTGCCAGAAAGGGAGGGAAGAATCCCTACGAGCAGTACTTC.

Concerning this clone itself: Other DNA sequences of this sample code for an identical CDR3. The chain recombines TRBV6-5 with TRBJ1-3, with a tentative D call TRBD1 (5 bases). The ends were cut back, 2 bases at V and 3 bases at J, with 5 bases in the middle. From germline, CDR1 is MNHEY and CDR2 SVGAGI. The CDR3 has 13 amino acids. For the CDR3, the DNA is TGTGCCAGCAGTTACGACAGTGGAAACACCATATATTTT. Translated, it gives CASSYDSGNTIYF.

V is TRBV12-3 or TRBV12-4 and J is TRBJ2-5; 9 bases match TRBD2. With 6 bases clipped from V and 5 bases from J, the junction kept 4 bases outside the gene matches. This CDR3 comprises 13 residues. The CDR3 loop reads CASRTTSGETQYF. The CDR3 region has the DNA TGTGCCAGCAGAACGACTAGCGGCGAGACCCAGTACTTC.

V and J are TRBV12-3 or TRBV12-4 and TRBJ1-6; D remains ambiguous. V was trimmed by 6 bases and J by 12 bases, leaving 9 bases between them. CDR3 length equals 11 residues. The CDR3 bases are TGTGCCAGCAGGTCTCAAGGACCCCTCCACTTT. It translates to CASRSQGPLHF.

The gene calls are TRBV6-5 and TRBJ1-1; D not certain. V lost 5 bases and J lost 0, with 13 bases in between. Germline lookup yields CDR1 MNHEY and CDR2 SVGAGI. The length of the CDR3 is 15 residues. CDR3 bases: TGTGCCAGCAGTCCTGACGGGAGTATGAACACTGAAGCTTTCTTT. It yields the protein CASSPDGSMNTEAFF.

The CDR3 here is CASSERGGIDEQFF. DNA for the CDR3: TGTGCCAGCAGTGAGCGGGGGGGTATCGATGAGCAGTTCTTC. The chain combines TRBV6-4 with TRBJ2-1, with 9 bases lining up with TRBD2. V lost 3 bases, J lost 8 bases, and 5 bases stayed unmatched. This CDR3 has 14 amino acids. Germline loops: CDR1 MRHNA, CDR2 SNTAGT.

V is TRBV19 and J is TRBJ1-2, with D maybe TRBD1 (5 bases). This CDR3 comprises 13 residues. The V end was cut by 10 bases, the J end by 5 bases, with 17 bases between. CDR1 is LNHDA, CDR2 SQIVND, per germline (reference sequence). The DNA for the CDR3 is TGTGCCACAAAAGCGGGGCCGGGTTATGGCTACACCTTC. This gives the protein CATKAGPGYGYTF.

The chain has TRBV2 and TRBJ2-5; the match to TRBD1 covers 7 bases. The junction had 10 bases not matched to a gene; V was cut back by 8 bases and J by 1 base. The CDR3 loop spans 15 amino acids. Germline CDR1 reads SNHLY; CDR2 reads FYNNEI. CDR3 bases: TGTGCCAGCCCCGGGACAGCAAGCCCCCAAGAGACCCAGTACTTC. Protein product: CASPGTASPQETQYF.

The V gene is TRBV10-1, the J gene TRBJ1-1; 7 bases align to TRBD1. Germline V CDR1 and CDR2: WNHNN, SYGVQD (reference sequence). CDR3 length: 13 amino acids. The trim removed 6 bases at V and 3 bases at J, leaving 4 bases unmatched. The CDR3 nucleotides read TGCGCCAGCAGCAAAGACAGGGACACTGAAGCTTTCTTT. This gives the protein CASSKDRDTEAFF.

This chain connects TRBV7-9 to TRBJ1-2; TRBD1 agrees at 7 bases. Germline values: CDR1 SEHNR, CDR2 FQNEAQ (reference sequence). CDR3 length equals 15 residues. V dropped 2 bases and J dropped 6; count of bases not matched to a gene: 9. CDR3 amino acids: CASSLFINRGHGYTF. CDR3 in DNA: TGTGCCAGCAGCTTATTTATCAACAGGGGCCATGGCTACACCTTC.

This clone is a singleton in its sample. The chain carries TRBV6-2 or TRBV6-3 and TRBJ1-3; no firm D call. CDR1 MNHEY and CDR2 SVGEGT come from the germline V gene. V was cut by 2 bases and J by 8 bases, with 4 bases left in between. The CDR3 totals 11 residues. CDR3 nucleotide sequence: TGTGCCAGCAGTTACCCAGACACCATATATTTT. It yields the protein CASSYPDTIYF.